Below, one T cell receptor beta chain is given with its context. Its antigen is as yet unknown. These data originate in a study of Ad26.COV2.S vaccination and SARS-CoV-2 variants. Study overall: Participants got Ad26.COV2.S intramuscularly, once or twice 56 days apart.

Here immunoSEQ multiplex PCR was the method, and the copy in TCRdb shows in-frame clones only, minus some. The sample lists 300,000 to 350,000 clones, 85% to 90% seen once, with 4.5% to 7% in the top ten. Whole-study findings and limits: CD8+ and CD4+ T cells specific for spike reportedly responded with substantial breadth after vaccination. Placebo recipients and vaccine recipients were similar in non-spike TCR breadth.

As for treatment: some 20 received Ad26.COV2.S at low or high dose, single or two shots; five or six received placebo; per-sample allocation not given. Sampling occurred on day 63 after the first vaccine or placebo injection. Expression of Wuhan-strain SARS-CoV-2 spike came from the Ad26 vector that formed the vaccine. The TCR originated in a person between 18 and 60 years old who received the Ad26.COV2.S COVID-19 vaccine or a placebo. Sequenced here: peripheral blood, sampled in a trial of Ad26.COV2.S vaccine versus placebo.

The CDR3 sequence: CASSYGGAGYNQPQHF. CDR3 coding DNA: TGTGCCAGCAGTTATGGAGGGGCCGGGTACAATCAGCCCCAGCATTTT. J is TRBJ1-5 and V is TRBV6-5; tentatively, D is TRBD1 (5 bases). The V end was cut by 3 bases, the J end by 3 bases, with 15 bases between. The CDR3 spans 16 residues. CDR1 is MNHEY, CDR2 SVGAGI, per germline.